Given below is one T cell receptor beta chain in context. There is no known antigen for this receptor. No base-level quality is on record; no much larger clone is a single base apart. A second Seattle source provided samples from volunteer blood donors who had recovered from COVID-19. Whole blood was collected in K2EDTA tubes by collaborating institutions according to the institutions' own protocols. Collaborator samples were shipped for TCRbeta analysis as frozen whole blood, isolated PBMCs, or DNA extracted from either sample type. The sample originates from a study of blood T cell repertoires in COVID-19 (dated by TCRdb to the early 2020s). For the study in its entirety: The collaborator samples originated in the United States, Italy and Spain and spanned the acute and convalescent phases of COVID-19. Deeply sampled blood TCRbeta repertoires from subjects exposed to, actively infected with, or recovered from COVID-19 were included in the dataset. The material from the prospective study consisted of cDNA or gDNA derived from T cells, B-cell-depleted T cells, or PBMCs. Where available, HLA class I and class II types were obtained from metadata supplied by the sample provider rather than from assay-based typing. The repertoires were released in a freely available public database intended as a resource for research on the immune response to SARS-CoV-2. The samples were drawn from the first 160 participants of the ongoing ImmuneRACE study and from more than 1,000 subjects provided by 6 global collaborators. Nearly every sample came with metadata listing a de-identified subject ID, COVID-19 status, age in years and sex. What the study reported, not specific to this receptor: How much clinical and demographic metadata was included differed by source and by participant, and the metadata was provided uncurated.

TCRbeta CDR3 regions were amplified from genomic DNA using the immunoSEQ Assay, a bias-controlled multiplex PCR. From the authors' description of their analysis: The number of nucleated cells in each sample was estimated from the amplification of reference gene primers within the assay. To quantify the absolute abundance of each unique TCRbeta CDR3 rearrangement, sequence reads were collapsed and filtered. For each sample, productive Simpson clonality was calculated as the square root of Simpson's diversity index over productive rearrangements. TCRdb took over this immuneACCESS table, retaining in-frame rearrangements with V and J assigned. Such tables are incomplete; in checked studies, under half of the missing clones stem from an unresolved V gene, and the remainder is unexplained. Clonal size and the V and J genes are those of that table, whereas D and trimming came from the DNA. In all, the sample holds 150,000 to 200,000 clones, and about 88% of those were seen once. The leading ten clones occupy about 1.9% of the sample.

V lost 1 base and J lost 5 bases; the stretch between them is 11 bases long. The germline V gene specifies KGHSH as CDR1 and LQKENI as CDR2. The CDR3 runs 14 amino acids, cysteine and phenylalanine included. The CDR3 DNA has 42 bases and is translated from base 1. The sample taken for sequencing was peripheral blood. The rearrangement combines TRBV18 with TRBJ1-1, with a tentative D gene TRBD1 over 6 matching bases. This TCR was recovered from a man in his late teens or twenties who had recovered from COVID-19. The sequenced DNA is TGTGCCAGCTCACCACGAGGGGGTGGAACTGAAGCTTTCTTT. Translated, it reads CASSPRGGGTEAFF.